A selection of T cell receptor beta chains follows, all from one sample in a study of identical twins. MiXCR, run by TCRdb on the 5' RACE reads, gives a single entry per CDR3 protein. The sample carries about 490,000 distinct CDR3 sequences, 13% to 15% recorded once. These data were likewise used in another study, on yellow fever vaccine responses in identical twins.

The sequenced material came from CD4+ T cells sorted from blood. The source of these receptors is a woman aged 18-29 years in good health. Both conserved end residues are part of each CDR3. The D gene is left open where the match is weak. Not all rows give a size; the values are once, few, many and, for expanded clones, a class.

V: TRBV4-2
J: TRBJ2-7
D: -
size: -
CDR3: CASSHISRKGPLEQYF
DNA: TGTGCCAGCAGCCACATAAGCCGGAAAGGCCCTCTCGAGCAGTACTTC

V: TRBV12-3/TRBV12-4
J: TRBJ1-1
D: -
size: many
CDR3: CASRQHSGMNTEAFF
DNA: TGTGCCAGCAGGCAACATTCCGGGATGAACACTGAAGCTTTCTTT

V: TRBV28
J: TRBJ2-1
D: -
size: -
CDR3: CASSLSRSGILPYNEQFF
DNA: TGTGCCAGCAGTTTATCCCGCTCAGGGATTCTTCCCTACAATGAGCAGTTCTTC

V: TRBV5-1
J: TRBJ1-4
D: -
size: -
CDR3: CASSPLGGEGEKLFF
DNA: TGCGCCAGCAGCCCGTTGGGGGGCGAAGGTGAAAAACTGTTTTTT

V: TRBV5-1
J: TRBJ2-7
D: -
size: few
CDR3: CASSLEAGPGYEQYF
DNA: TGCGCCAGCAGCTTGGAGGCAGGTCCGGGATACGAGCAGTACTTC

V: TRBV5-1
J: TRBJ2-3
D: -
size: -
CDR3: CASSLFGGLPDTQYF
DNA: TGCGCCAGCAGTTTATTCGGGGGCCTGCCAGATACGCAGTATTTT

V: TRBV20-1
J: TRBJ2-5
D: TRBD2
size: -
CDR3: CSVPGLEGETQYF
DNA: TGCAGTGTTCCGGGACTAGAGGGGGAGACCCAGTACTTC

V: TRBV20-1
J: TRBJ1-2
D: TRBD1
size: many
CDR3: CSARTGEGGYTF
DNA: TGCAGTGCAAGGACAGGGGAAGGTGGCTACACCTTC

V: TRBV11-2
J: TRBJ2-7
D: TRBD2
size: -
CDR3: CASSLVSPRLAGEYEQYF
DNA: TGTGCCAGCAGCTTAGTTTCGCCTAGACTAGCGGGAGAGTACGAGCAGTACTTC

V: TRBV10-2
J: TRBJ2-7
D: -
size: -
CDR3: CASSEGRGSYEQYF
DNA: TGCGCCAGCAGTGAGGGACGGGGCTCCTACGAGCAGTACTTC

V: TRBV5-1
J: TRBJ2-2
D: -
size: -
CDR3: CASSLVLWTDEGELFF
DNA: TGCGCCAGCAGCTTGGTGCTGTGGACAGACGAGGGGGAGCTGTTTTTT

V: TRBV3-1
J: TRBJ2-1
D: TRBD2
size: few
CDR3: CASSLGGGHGAEQFF
DNA: TGTGCCAGCAGCCTGGGCGGGGGGCACGGGGCTGAGCAGTTCTTC

V: TRBV9
J: TRBJ1-1
D: -
size: -
CDR3: CASSELERYTTEAFF
DNA: TGTGCCAGCAGCGAGCTAGAGAGGTATACCACTGAAGCTTTCTTT

V: TRBV29-1
J: TRBJ2-3
D: -
size: few
CDR3: CSVTDSQGTDTQYF
DNA: TGCAGCGTTACGGACAGCCAGGGCACAGATACGCAGTATTTT

V: TRBV5-1
J: TRBJ2-5
D: TRBD2
size: -
CDR3: CASSPGGLDQETQYF
DNA: TGCGCCAGCAGCCCGGGGGGACTAGACCAAGAGACCCAGTACTTC

V: TRBV5-1
J: TRBJ1-6
D: TRBD1
size: few
CDR3: CASSSSGQGFSLLHF
DNA: TGCGCCAGCAGCAGTTCCGGACAGGGGTTCTCTCTCCTCCACTTT

V: TRBV29-1
J: TRBJ2-2
D: -
size: few
CDR3: CSVGPSTVPGELFF
DNA: TGCAGCGTTGGACCTTCGACAGTTCCCGGGGAGCTGTTTTTT

V: TRBV7-2
J: TRBJ2-1
D: -
size: few
CDR3: CASSLDWVNEQFF
DNA: TGTGCCAGCAGCTTAGACTGGGTCAATGAGCAGTTCTTC

V: TRBV2
J: TRBJ2-2
D: -
size: -
CDR3: CASRLSLALGGELFF
DNA: TGTGCCAGCAGATTAAGTCTAGCTTTAGGCGGGGAGCTGTTTTTT

V: TRBV11-2
J: TRBJ2-2
D: -
size: -
CDR3: CASSPQAGSGELFF
DNA: TGTGCCAGCAGCCCCCAGGCGGGTTCCGGGGAGCTGTTTTTT

V: TRBV20-1
J: TRBJ2-3
D: -
size: -
CDR3: CSARLLSTDTQYF
DNA: TGCAGTGCTAGATTACTTAGCACAGATACGCAGTATTTT

V: TRBV14
J: TRBJ2-7
D: -
size: few
CDR3: CASSQVRKGGYEQYF
DNA: TGTGCCAGCAGCCAAGTCCGGAAGGGGGGCTACGAGCAGTACTTC

V: TRBV20-1
J: TRBJ2-2
D: TRBD2
size: few
CDR3: CSARDRSSGATGELFF
DNA: TGCAGTGCTAGAGATCGAAGTAGCGGGGCCACCGGGGAGCTGTTTTTT

V: TRBV6-5
J: TRBJ1-6
D: -
size: few
CDR3: CASSYRDSPLHF
DNA: TGTGCCAGCAGTTACCGAGATTCACCCCTCCACTTT

V: TRBV24-1
J: TRBJ2-1
D: TRBD2
size: -
CDR3: CATSERQRAGGGYEQFF
DNA: TGTGCCACCAGTGAGCGGCAGCGAGCGGGGGGGGGTTATGAGCAGTTCTTC

V: TRBV3-1
J: TRBJ2-1
D: TRBD2
size: -
CDR3: CASSPSGGRDEQFF
DNA: TGTGCCAGCAGCCCTAGCGGGGGTCGCGATGAGCAGTTCTTC

V: TRBV5-1
J: TRBJ2-7
D: -
size: many
CDR3: CASSLTGDYEQYF
DNA: TGCGCCAGCAGCTTGACAGGCGACTACGAGCAGTACTTC

V: TRBV7-8
J: TRBJ2-3
D: TRBD2
size: -
CDR3: CASSLGSVLAGGSDTQYF
DNA: TGTGCCAGCAGCTTAGGATCGGTACTAGCGGGGGGATCAGATACGCAGTATTTT

V: TRBV20-1
J: TRBJ2-3
D: -
size: -
CDR3: CSAPPQDTQYF
DNA: TGCAGTGCTCCCCCGCAAGATACGCAGTATTTT

V: TRBV15
J: TRBJ2-3
D: TRBD2
size: -
CDR3: CATNRDSGRSTDTQYF
DNA: TGTGCCACCAACAGAGATAGCGGGAGGAGCACAGATACGCAGTATTTT

V: TRBV2
J: TRBJ2-7
D: -
size: -
CDR3: CASSEALIRKSSYEQYF
DNA: TGTGCCAGCAGTGAAGCGCTAATTCGGAAGAGCTCCTACGAGCAGTACTTC

V: TRBV2
J: TRBJ2-1
D: -
size: -
CDR3: CASSDLRRSSYNEQFF
DNA: TGTGCCAGCAGTGATCTTCGGAGAAGCTCCTACAATGAGCAGTTCTTC

V: TRBV12-3/TRBV12-4
J: TRBJ2-6
D: -
size: few
CDR3: CASSLGPGANVLTF
DNA: TGTGCCAGCAGTTTGGGTCCTGGGGCCAACGTCCTGACTTTC

V: TRBV7-9
J: TRBJ1-1
D: -
size: -
CDR3: CASSAWGGADTEAFF
DNA: TGTGCCAGCAGCGCCTGGGGGGGGGCGGACACTGAAGCTTTCTTT

V: TRBV27
J: TRBJ1-1
D: -
size: -
CDR3: CASSLNRVSNTEAFF
DNA: TGTGCCAGCAGCTTAAACAGGGTGTCGAACACTGAAGCTTTCTTT

V: TRBV5-1
J: TRBJ2-5
D: -
size: few
CDR3: CASSLALDRRQETQYF
DNA: TGCGCCAGCAGCTTGGCCCTAGACAGGCGCCAAGAGACCCAGTACTTC

V: TRBV2
J: TRBJ2-4
D: TRBD1
size: -
CDR3: CASRDRGIAKNIQYF
DNA: TGTGCCAGCAGGGACAGGGGGATAGCCAAAAACATTCAGTACTTC